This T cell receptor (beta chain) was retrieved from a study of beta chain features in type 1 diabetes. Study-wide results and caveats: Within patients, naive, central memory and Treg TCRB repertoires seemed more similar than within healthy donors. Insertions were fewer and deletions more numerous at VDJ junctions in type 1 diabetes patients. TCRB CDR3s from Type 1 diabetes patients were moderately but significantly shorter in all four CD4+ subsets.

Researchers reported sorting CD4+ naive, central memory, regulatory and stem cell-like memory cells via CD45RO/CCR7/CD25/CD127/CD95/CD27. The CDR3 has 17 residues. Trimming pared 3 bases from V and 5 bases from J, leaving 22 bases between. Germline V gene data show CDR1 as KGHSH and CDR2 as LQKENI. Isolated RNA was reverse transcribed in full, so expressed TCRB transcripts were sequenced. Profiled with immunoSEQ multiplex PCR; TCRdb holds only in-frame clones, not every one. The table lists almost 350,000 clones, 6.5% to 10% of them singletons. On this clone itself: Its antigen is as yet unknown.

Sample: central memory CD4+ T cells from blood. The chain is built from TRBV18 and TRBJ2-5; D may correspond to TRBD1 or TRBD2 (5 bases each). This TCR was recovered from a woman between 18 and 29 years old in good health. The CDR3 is CASSPPEQGPIAETQYF. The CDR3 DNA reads TGTGCCAGCTCACCCCCCGAGCAGGGACCTATAGCGGAGACCCAGTACTTC.